The TCR beta chain described here comes from a study of cytomegalovirus exposure and HLA in healthy donors. The PCR was carried out with 60 Vbeta primers and 13 Jbeta primers. The protocol was immunoSEQ multiplex PCR, while the TCRdb copy is restricted to in-frame clones and leaves out a portion. The data contain 75,000 to 100,000 clones, around 73% of them singletons. The V gene end was trimmed by 1 base and the J gene end by 3 bases; junction bases not matched to a gene: 1. Germline-derived CDR1 and CDR2 are KGHSH and LQKENI. This CDR3 region has 14 residues. The sample was PBMCs. The V call is TRBV18, the J call TRBJ1-1; 8 nucleotides match TRBD1. The source is a man in his forties or fifties in good health and CMV-seronegative. CDR3 in DNA: TGTGCCAGCTCACCACTGACAGGGGACACTGAAGCTTTCTTT. Protein: CASSPLTGDTEAFF.